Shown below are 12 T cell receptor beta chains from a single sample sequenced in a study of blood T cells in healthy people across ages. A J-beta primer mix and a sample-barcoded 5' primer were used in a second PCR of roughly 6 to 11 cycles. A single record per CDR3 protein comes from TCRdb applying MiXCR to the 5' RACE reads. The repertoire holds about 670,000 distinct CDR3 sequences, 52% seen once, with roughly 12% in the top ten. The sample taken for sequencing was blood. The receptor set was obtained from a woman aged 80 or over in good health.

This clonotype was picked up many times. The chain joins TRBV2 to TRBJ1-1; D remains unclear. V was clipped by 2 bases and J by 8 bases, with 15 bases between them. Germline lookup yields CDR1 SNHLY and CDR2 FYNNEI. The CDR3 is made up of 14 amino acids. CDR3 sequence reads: CASSEFGEGREAFF. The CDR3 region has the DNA TGTGCCAGCAGTGAATTTGGGGAAGGGCGAGAAGCTTTCTTT.

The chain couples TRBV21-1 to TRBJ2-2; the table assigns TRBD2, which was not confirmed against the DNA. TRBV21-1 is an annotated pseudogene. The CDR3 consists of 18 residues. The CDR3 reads CASSKVERGNANTGELFF. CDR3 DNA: TGTGCCAGCAGCAAAGTCGAGCGGGGGAACGCGAACACCGGGGAGCTGTTTTTT.

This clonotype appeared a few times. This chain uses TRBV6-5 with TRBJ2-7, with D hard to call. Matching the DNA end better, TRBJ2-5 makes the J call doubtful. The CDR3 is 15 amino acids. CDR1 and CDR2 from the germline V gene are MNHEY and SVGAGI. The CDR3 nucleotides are TGTGCCAGCAGTTACTCGGTAGTTGAGTCAGAGACCCAGTACTTC. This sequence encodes CASSYSVVESETQYF.

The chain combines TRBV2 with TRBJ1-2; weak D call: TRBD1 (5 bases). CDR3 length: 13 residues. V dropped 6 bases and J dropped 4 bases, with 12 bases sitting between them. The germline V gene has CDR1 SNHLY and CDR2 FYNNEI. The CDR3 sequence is CASRGTVSYGYTF. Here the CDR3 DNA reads TGTGCCAGCAGGGGGACGGTGAGCTATGGCTACACCTTC.

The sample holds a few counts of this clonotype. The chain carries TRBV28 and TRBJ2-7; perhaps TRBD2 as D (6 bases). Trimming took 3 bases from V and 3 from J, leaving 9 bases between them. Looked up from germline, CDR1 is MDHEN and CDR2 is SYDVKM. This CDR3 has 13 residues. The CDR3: CASSFGGDYEQYF. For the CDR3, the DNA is TGTGCCAGCAGTTTTGGCGGGGACTACGAGCAGTACTTC.

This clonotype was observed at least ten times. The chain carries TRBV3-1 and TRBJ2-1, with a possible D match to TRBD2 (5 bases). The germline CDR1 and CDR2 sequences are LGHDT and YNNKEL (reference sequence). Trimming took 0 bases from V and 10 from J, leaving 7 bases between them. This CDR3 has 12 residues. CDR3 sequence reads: CASSQDAGEQFF. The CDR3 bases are TGTGCCAGCAGCCAAGATGCGGGCGAGCAGTTCTTC.

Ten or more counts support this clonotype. The DNA of the CDR3 is TGCGCCAGCAGCTTGGGTCTGACTAGCGGGTACTACAATGAGCAGTTCTTC. Its protein is CASSLGLTSGYYNEQFF. The rearrangement uses TRBV5-1 and TRBJ2-1; 10 bases match TRBD2. Trimming took 0 bases from V and 3 from J; bases not matched to a gene: 6. In germline, CDR1 is SGHRS, CDR2 YFSETQ. The CDR3 covers 17 residues.

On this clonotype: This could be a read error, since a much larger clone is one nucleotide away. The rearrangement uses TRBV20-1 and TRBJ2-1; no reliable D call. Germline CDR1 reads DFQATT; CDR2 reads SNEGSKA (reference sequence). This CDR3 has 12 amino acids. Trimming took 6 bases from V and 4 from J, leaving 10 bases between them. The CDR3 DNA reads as TGCAGTGCAAAGGATGATTACAATGAGCAGTTCTTC. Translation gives CSAKDDYNEQFF.

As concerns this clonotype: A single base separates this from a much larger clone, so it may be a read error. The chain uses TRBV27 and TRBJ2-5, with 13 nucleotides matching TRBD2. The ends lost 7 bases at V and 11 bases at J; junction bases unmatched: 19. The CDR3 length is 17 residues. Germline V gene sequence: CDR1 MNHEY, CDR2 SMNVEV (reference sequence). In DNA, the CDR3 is TGTGCCAGCACCAAGAGAAGGACTAGCGGGGGACGGGATGAGCAGTACTTC. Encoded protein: CASTKRRTSGGRDEQYF.

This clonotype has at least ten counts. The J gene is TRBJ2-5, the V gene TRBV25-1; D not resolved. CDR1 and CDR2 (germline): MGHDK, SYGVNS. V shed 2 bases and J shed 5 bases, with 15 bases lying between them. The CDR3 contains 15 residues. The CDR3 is CASSEIGRAMETQYF. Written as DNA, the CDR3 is TGTGCCAGCAGTGAAATAGGTCGAGCGATGGAGACCCAGTACTTC.

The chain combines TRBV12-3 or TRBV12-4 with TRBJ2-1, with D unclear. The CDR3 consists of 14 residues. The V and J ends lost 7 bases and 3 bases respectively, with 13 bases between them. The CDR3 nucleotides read TGTGCCAGCACCCTGCATCCTGACTACAATGAGCAGTTCTTC. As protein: CASTLHPDYNEQFF.

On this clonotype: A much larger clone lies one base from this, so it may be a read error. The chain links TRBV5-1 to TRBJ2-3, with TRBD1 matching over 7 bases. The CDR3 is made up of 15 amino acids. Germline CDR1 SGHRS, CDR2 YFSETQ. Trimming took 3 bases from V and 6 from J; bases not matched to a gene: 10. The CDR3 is CASSWNQGVQDTQYF. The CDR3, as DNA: TGCGCCAGCAGCTGGAATCAGGGGGTCCAGGATACGCAGTATTTT.